This record covers a single T cell receptor beta chain. CDR3 size: 16 residues. Trimming cost V 3 bases and J 5 bases, with 20 bases left between them. The germline CDR1 and CDR2 sequences are SGHRS and YFSETQ. The source of the sample is a study of T-cell reconstitution after alpha-beta-depleted transplantation in children. Unique molecular identifiers were used in preparing the TCRbeta library. TCRdb processed the PCR reads anew with MiXCR; each CDR3 protein has one entry. The table records approximately 400,000 distinct CDR3 sequences, approximately 10% of them present only once. The source was PBMCs from the stem cell graft donor, collected from the stem cell graft. The chain employs TRBV5-1 and TRBJ2-5, with a weak D call TRBD2 (5 bases). This TCR was sampled from a human donor who donated a stem cell graft to a child with acute myeloid leukemia. The CDR3 region is CASSYVPTTLRETQYF. DNA of the CDR3: TGCGCCAGCAGCTACGTCCCGACTACCTTGAGGGAGACCCAGTACTTC.